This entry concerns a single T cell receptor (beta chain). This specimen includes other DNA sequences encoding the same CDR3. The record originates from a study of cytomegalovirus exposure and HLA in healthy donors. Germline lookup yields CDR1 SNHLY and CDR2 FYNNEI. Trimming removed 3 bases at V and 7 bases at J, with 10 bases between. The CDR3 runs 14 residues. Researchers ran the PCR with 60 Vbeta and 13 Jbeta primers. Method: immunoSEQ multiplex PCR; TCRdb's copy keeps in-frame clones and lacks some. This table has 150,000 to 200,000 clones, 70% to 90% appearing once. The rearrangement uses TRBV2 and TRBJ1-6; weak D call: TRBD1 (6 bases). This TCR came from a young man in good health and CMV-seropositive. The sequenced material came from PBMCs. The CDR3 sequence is CASSEVRGNSPLHF. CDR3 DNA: TGTGCCAGCAGTGAGGTCAGGGGAAATTCACCCCTCCACTTT.